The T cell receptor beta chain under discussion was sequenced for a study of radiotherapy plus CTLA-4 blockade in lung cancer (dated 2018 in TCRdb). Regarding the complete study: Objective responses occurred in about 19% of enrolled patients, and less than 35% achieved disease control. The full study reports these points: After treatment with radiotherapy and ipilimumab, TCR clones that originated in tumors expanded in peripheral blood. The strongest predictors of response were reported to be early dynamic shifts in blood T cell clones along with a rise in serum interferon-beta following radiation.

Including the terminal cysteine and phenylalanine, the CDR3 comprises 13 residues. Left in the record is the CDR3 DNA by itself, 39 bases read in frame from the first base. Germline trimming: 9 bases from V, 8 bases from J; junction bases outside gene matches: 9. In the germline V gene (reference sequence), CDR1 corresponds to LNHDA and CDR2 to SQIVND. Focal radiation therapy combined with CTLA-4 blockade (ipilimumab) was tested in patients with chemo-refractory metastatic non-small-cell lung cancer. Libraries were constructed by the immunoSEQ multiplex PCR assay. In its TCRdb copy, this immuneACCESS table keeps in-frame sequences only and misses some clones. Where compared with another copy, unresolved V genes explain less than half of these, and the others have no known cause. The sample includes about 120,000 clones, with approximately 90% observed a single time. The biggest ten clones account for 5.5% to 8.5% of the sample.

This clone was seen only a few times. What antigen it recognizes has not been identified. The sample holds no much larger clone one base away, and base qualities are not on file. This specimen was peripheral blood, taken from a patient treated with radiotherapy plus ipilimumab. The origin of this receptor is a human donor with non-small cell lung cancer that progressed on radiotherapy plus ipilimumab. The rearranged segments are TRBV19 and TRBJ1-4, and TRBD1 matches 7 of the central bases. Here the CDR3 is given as CASRRGGGEKLFF. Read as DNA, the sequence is TGTGCCAGCCGAAGAGGGGGCGGGGAAAAACTGTTTTTT.